A single sample gave rise to the 22 T cell receptor beta chains below, sequenced in a study of vaccination and CD4 T cells after COVID-19. An Oncomine TCR Beta short-read assay was used to sequence the DNA from cultured CD4+ T cells. TCRdb reprocessed the PCR reads with MiXCR, giving one entry per CDR3 protein. Among some 690 distinct CDR3 sequences listed, approximately 9.9% were seen once. For these receptors, no antigen is known. Treatment noted: roughly nine-day PBMC culture with coronavirus spike peptide pools or control peptides (ViraFEST assay). Gathered ahead of the COVID-19 pandemic (2011-2018) were the CD4+ T cells of the unexposed donor. Sequenced: CD4+ T cells from blood, cultured in vitro. These receptors all stem from a human donor in good health.

By sample share, this clonotype is large (0.1 to 1%). The gene calls are TRBV11-2 and TRBJ1-1; no clear D. Deletions cut 1 base from V and 4 bases from J, with 10 bases between. There are 14 residues in the CDR3. Looked up from germline, CDR1 is SGHAT and CDR2 is FQNNGV. Here the CDR3 DNA reads TGTGCCAGCAGCTTAGCCGAATGGGTCACTGAAGCTTTCTTT. This codes for CASSLAEWVTEAFF.

This clonotype qualifies as medium-sized. V is TRBV12-3 or TRBV12-4 and J is TRBJ2-2; either TRBD1 or TRBD2 may supply D (5 bases each). Deletions cut 7 bases from V and 6 bases from J, with 18 bases between. The CDR3 loop spans 15 amino acids. CDR3 amino acids: CASTPSSLGAGELFF. Written as DNA, the CDR3 is TGTGCCAGCACTCCATCCAGCTTGGGGGCCGGGGAGCTGTTTTTT.

This clonotype qualifies as large. The chain is built from TRBV15 and TRBJ1-2; D is possibly TRBD1 (5 bases). Germline CDR1 is LNHNV and CDR2 is YYDKDF (reference sequence). The CDR3 loop spans 13 amino acids. Trimming left V 5 bases short and J 4 bases short, with 11 bases between. The CDR3 protein is CATSPSGPYGYTF. CDR3 nucleotides: TGTGCCACCAGCCCCTCAGGGCCCTATGGCTACACCTTC.

By proportion, this clonotype is medium-sized. The chain joins TRBV6-1 to TRBJ2-1, with D possibly matching TRBD1 (5 bases). The CDR3 runs to 14 residues. Trimming took off 8 bases at V and 0 bases at J, with 11 bases between the two ends. The germline V gene encodes CDR1 MNHNS and CDR2 SASEGT. The CDR3: CASVLRGSYNEQFF. CDR3 coding DNA: TGTGCCAGCGTTTTAAGGGGCTCCTACAATGAGCAGTTCTTC.

By sample fraction, this clonotype is medium-sized (0.01 to 0.1%). This chain joins TRBV30 and TRBJ2-7; D is unclear. V lost 0 bases and J 5 bases, leaving 5 bases between the germline ends. Germline CDR1 GTSNPN, CDR2 SVGIG (reference sequence). The CDR3 is 11 residues long. CDR3 protein: CAWSVGDEQYF. In nucleotides, the CDR3 is TGTGCCTGGAGTGTAGGTGACGAGCAGTACTTC.

This clonotype counts as large (0.1 to 1%). This rearrangement joins TRBV20-1 to TRBJ1-1; D remains unclear. In germline, CDR1 is DFQATT, CDR2 SNEGSKA (reference sequence). Trimming stripped 5 bases from V and 1 base from J, with 8 bases between. The CDR3 consists of 12 residues. CDR3 region: CSAGSGNTEAFF. As DNA, the CDR3 is TGCAGTGCTGGTTCGGGGAACACTGAAGCTTTCTTT.

This clonotype has just one count. The chain uses TRBV29-1 and TRBJ2-1; either TRBD1 or TRBD2 may fit D (5 bases each). Trimming cost V 5 bases and J 8 bases, with 31 bases left between them. This CDR3 has 18 amino acids. CDR1 SQVTM and CDR2 ANQGSEA come from the germline V gene. This CDR3 is CSVTPTLGSGQGTHEQFF. CDR3 sequence (DNA): TGCAGCGTTACCCCTACTCTAGGGTCTGGACAAGGGACCCATGAGCAGTTCTTC.

Within the sample, this clonotype is medium-sized. The chain employs TRBV5-1 and TRBJ1-2; TRBD1 aligns across 7 bases. Germline lookup yields CDR1 SGHRS and CDR2 YFSETQ. Unmatched junction bases numbered 17, after V lost 4 bases and J lost 5 bases. This CDR3 region has 17 residues. As DNA, the CDR3 is TGCGCCAGCAGCCAGGGGGTGGACAGCGGGGTAGGATATGGCTACACCTTC. Translated: CASSQGVDSGVGYGYTF.

Within the sample, this clonotype is medium-sized (0.01 to 0.1%). The V gene is TRBV11-3, the J gene TRBJ2-1; no reliable D call. From germline, CDR1 is SGHNT and CDR2 YENEEA. CDR3 length: 13 amino acids. Trimming removed 0 bases from V and 8 bases from J, with 8 bases in between. This chain's CDR3 is CASSLDLSDEQFF. The DNA for the CDR3 is TGTGCCAGCAGCTTAGATCTGAGTGATGAGCAGTTCTTC.

This clonotype showed up just a few times. The chain employs TRBV5-6 and TRBJ1-6, with D perhaps matching TRBD1 (6 bases). V was cut by 0 bases and J by 4 bases, with 8 bases left in between. This CDR3 comprises 15 residues. Germline V gene data show CDR1 as SGHDT and CDR2 as YYEEEE. For the CDR3, the DNA is TGTGCCAGCAGCTTGGCACAGGGTTATAATTCACCCCTCCACTTT. Its protein product is CASSLAQGYNSPLHF.

This clonotype is large in the sample. This chain joins TRBV20-1 and TRBJ2-3; TRBD2 agrees at 7 bases. CDR1 and CDR2 from the germline V gene are DFQATT and SNEGSKA (reference sequence). V dropped 5 bases and J dropped 3; count of bases not matched to a gene: 5. The CDR3 length is 13 residues. The chain's CDR3 is CSARDYQTDTQYF. The CDR3 bases are TGCAGTGCTCGGGACTACCAAACAGATACGCAGTATTTT.

This clonotype is medium-sized within its sample. The V gene is TRBV28, the J gene TRBJ2-3, with D uncertain. There are 12 residues in the CDR3. Trimming left V 7 bases short and J 5 bases short, with 10 bases between. CDR1 is MDHEN, CDR2 SYDVKM, per germline. The CDR3 nucleotides are TGTGCCAGCACTCTCCCAAGAGATACGCAGTATTTT. It is translated as CASTLPRDTQYF.

This clonotype counts as medium-sized (0.01 to 0.1%). The J gene is TRBJ1-2, the V gene TRBV7-9; 7 nucleotides agree with TRBD1. V lost 1 base to trimming and J lost 3 bases; unmatched junction nucleotides: 5. CDR1 SEHNR and CDR2 FQNEAQ come from the germline V gene (reference sequence). CDR3 length: 15 residues. The CDR3 loop reads CASSLVDRADYGYTF. The CDR3 nucleotides are TGTGCCAGCAGCTTAGTTGACAGGGCAGACTATGGCTACACCTTC.

This clonotype was counted between two and nine times. This chain links TRBV30 with TRBJ2-1, with D uncertain. In germline, CDR1 is GTSNPN, CDR2 SVGIG (reference sequence). The length of the CDR3 is 16 residues. Deletions cut 3 bases from V and 0 bases from J, with 15 bases between. CDR3 bases: TGTGCCTGGAGCGACCCGCGACCAAGCTCCTACAATGAGCAGTTCTTC. Its translation is CAWSDPRPSSYNEQFF. The full variable domain, with the rest looked up from reference TRBV30 and TRBJ2-1, is SQTIHQWPATLVQPVGSPLSLECTVEGTSNPNLYWYRQAAGRGLQLLFYSVGIGQISSEVPQNLSASRPQDRQFILSSKKLLLSDSGFYLCAWSDPRPSSYNEQFFGPGTRLTVL.

This clonotype is judged medium-sized. The chain links TRBV7-3 to TRBJ2-7; D gene ambiguous. Trimming cost V 5 bases and J 5 bases, with 13 bases left between them. CDR3 length: 13 residues. Germline loops: CDR1 SGHTA, CDR2 FQGTGA. CDR3 bases: TGTGCCAGCAGCGCCGGCCCGGCGGACGAGCAGTACTTC. The encoded protein is CASSAGPADEQYF. The full variable domain, with the rest looked up from reference TRBV7-3 and TRBJ2-7, is GAGVSQTPSNKVTEKGKYVELRCDPISGHTALYWYRQSLGQGPEFLIYFQGTGAADDSGLPNDRFFAVRPEGSVSTLKIQRTERGDSAVYLCASSAGPADEQYFGPGTRLTVT.

By proportion, this clonotype is medium-sized. The V call is TRBV5-4, the J call TRBJ1-6; 9 bases align to TRBD1. The CDR3 spans 16 residues. J was trimmed by 4 bases and V by 1 base; bases with no gene match: 3. Per the germline V gene, CDR1 is SGHNT and CDR2 is YYREEE (reference sequence). CDR3 coding DNA: TGTGCCAGCAGCTTGACAGGGGGCGCTTATAATTCACCCCTCCACTTT. It encodes CASSLTGGAYNSPLHF.

This clonotype is classed as medium-sized. The chain links TRBV19 to TRBJ2-7; 10 bases are a match to TRBD2. The CDR3 is 13 amino acids. V trimming: 11 bases; J trimming: 3 bases; junction bases outside the gene matches: 7. Looked up from germline, CDR1 is LNHDA and CDR2 is SQIVND (reference sequence). CDR3 in amino acids: CAPGASGSYEQYF. Here the CDR3 DNA reads TGTGCCCCCGGGGCTAGCGGGAGCTACGAGCAGTACTTC. The full variable domain, completed using reference TRBV19 and TRBJ2-7, is DGGITQSPKYLFRKEGQNVTLSCEQNLNHDAMYWYRQDPGQGLRLIYYSQIVNDFQKGDIAEGYSVSREKKESFPLTVTSAQKNPTAFYLCAPGASGSYEQYFGPGTRLTVT.

This clonotype qualifies as large. This CDR3 reads CSARMGQGTGEQYF. The CDR3 bases are TGCAGTGCTAGAATGGGACAGGGAACGGGGGAGCAGTACTTC. The chain carries TRBV20-1 and TRBJ2-7; 9 bases are a match to TRBD1. With 2 bases clipped from V and 7 bases from J, the junction kept 9 bases outside the gene matches. This CDR3 region has 14 residues. CDR1 is DFQATT and CDR2 is SNEGSKA in the germline V gene (reference sequence).

V usage is TRBV9 and J usage is TRBJ2-5; no clear D gene. Trimming pared 4 bases from V and 3 bases from J, leaving 10 bases between. Germline CDR1 and CDR2: SGDLS and YYNGEE. The CDR3 contains 13 residues. The CDR3 reads CASSPLPEETQYF. The CDR3 bases are TGTGCCAGCAGCCCCCTTCCCGAAGAGACCCAGTACTTC.

This clonotype was observed a handful of times. V is TRBV11-2 and J is TRBJ2-1; 7 nucleotides line up with TRBD2. V was pared by 5 bases and J by 6 bases, with 10 bases of the junction left unmatched. CDR3 length: 15 residues. CDR1 is SGHAT and CDR2 is FQNNGV in the germline V gene. CDR3 in DNA: TGTGCCAGCAGCCAACAACCTAGCGGAGGCAATGAGCAGTTCTTC. It yields the protein CASSQQPSGGNEQFF.

This clonotype is labeled large (0.1 to 1%). The chain employs TRBV7-9 and TRBJ1-2; unclear D gene. The germline V gene encodes CDR1 SEHNR and CDR2 FQNEAQ (reference sequence). Trimming took off 5 bases at V and 1 base at J, with 20 bases between the two ends. This CDR3 spans 17 amino acids. The chain's CDR3 is CASSVLFGQEFNYGYTF. The CDR3 DNA sequence: TGTGCCAGCAGCGTACTCTTTGGGCAGGAGTTTAACTATGGCTACACCTTC.

Within the sample, this clonotype is medium-sized. This sequence joins TRBV4-1 and TRBJ2-5; D tentatively fits TRBD1 or TRBD2 (5 bases each). CDR1 is MGHRA and CDR2 is YSYEKL in the germline V gene. V dropped 0 bases and J dropped 5 bases, with 13 bases sitting between them. The CDR3 has 15 residues. The chain's CDR3 is CASSQDLPGAETQYF. Written as DNA, the CDR3 is TGCGCCAGCAGCCAAGATCTCCCCGGGGCCGAGACCCAGTACTTC.